The 7 T cell receptor beta chains presented below share a single source sample, sequenced in a study of blood T cell repertoires in COVID-19. Sequencing used immunoSEQ multiplex PCR; TCRdb keeps in-frame clones, though not all of them. The sample holds 150,000 to 200,000 clones, roughly nine tenths seen once. Sequenced input: peripheral blood. The receptors shown here come from an older woman with COVID-19, enrolled during active disease.

The chain combines TRBV11-3 with TRBJ2-2, with D perhaps matching TRBD1 (6 bases). The V gene lost 5 bases and the J gene lost 1 base, with 14 bases spanning the gap. The length of the CDR3 is 16 residues. Per the germline V gene, CDR1 is SGHNT and CDR2 is YENEEA. This chain's CDR3 is CASSATGTQNTGELFF. CDR3 sequence (DNA): TGTGCCAGCAGCGCAACCGGGACACAGAACACCGGGGAGCTGTTTTTT. The variable domain in full, completed from reference TRBV11-3 and TRBJ2-2, reads EAGVVQSPRYKIIEKKQPVAFWCNPISGHNTLYWYLQNLGQGPELLIRYENEEAVDDSQLPKDRFSAERLKGVDSTLKIQPAELGDSAVYLCASSATGTQNTGELFFGEGSRLTVL.

The V call is TRBV6-2 or TRBV6-3, the J call TRBJ2-2; 7 bases align to TRBD2. The CDR3 extends over 15 amino acids. The germline gives CDR1 MNHEY, CDR2 SVGEGT. The ends lost 2 bases at V and 4 bases at J; junction bases unmatched: 4. CDR3 sequence: CASSYTVAGTGELFF. CDR3 nucleotides: TGTGCCAGCAGTTACACGGTAGCGGGCACCGGGGAGCTGTTTTTT.

The rearrangement links TRBV27 to TRBJ2-5; 9 positions agree with TRBD2. V was clipped by 3 bases and J by 4 bases; unmatched bases: 9. Germline CDR1 reads MNHEY; CDR2 reads SMNVEV (reference sequence). The CDR3 has 16 residues. The CDR3 DNA sequence: TGTGCCAGCAGTTTCCTTGCGGGAGGGCCAGGAGAGACCCAGTACTTC. This sequence encodes CASSFLAGGPGETQYF.

The chain combines TRBV3-1 (or the pseudogene TRBV3-2) with TRBJ1-2, with 9 nucleotides matching TRBD1. CDR1 LGHDT and CDR2 YNNKEL come from the germline V gene (reference sequence). The trim removed 2 bases at V and 7 bases at J, leaving 5 bases unmatched. The CDR3 totals 14 residues. CDR3 amino acids: CASSQPGTGSGYTF. The CDR3 DNA reads TGTGCCAGCAGCCAACCTGGGACAGGGAGTGGCTACACCTTC.

The chain recombines TRBV28 with TRBJ1-4, with 9 positions matching TRBD1. CDR1 is MDHEN, CDR2 SYDVKM, per germline. V lost 1 base to trimming and J lost 8 bases; unmatched junction nucleotides: 8. The length of the CDR3 is 16 residues. CDR3 bases: TGTGCCAGCAGTTTATTATGGGGACAGGGAAGGGAAAAACTGTTTTTT. Translated, it gives CASSLLWGQGREKLFF.

V gene TRBV19 combines with J gene TRBJ2-2; no definite D call. The CDR3 runs to 13 residues. V dropped 6 bases and J dropped 4 bases, with 9 bases sitting between them. Germline loops: CDR1 LNHDA, CDR2 SQIVND (reference sequence). DNA for the CDR3: TGTGCCAGTAGAAACTCAGGCACCGGGGAGCTGTTTTTT. Translated: CASRNSGTGELFF.

This chain uses TRBV19 with TRBJ2-2; 7 bases are a match to TRBD2. The CDR3 has 16 residues. CDR1 is LNHDA and CDR2 is SQIVND in the germline V gene (reference sequence). The J segment lost 1 base and the V segment lost 7 bases, leaving 9 bases of the junction unmatched. CDR3 residues: CASIGLAVRNTGELFF. CDR3 DNA: TGTGCCAGTATAGGGCTAGCGGTTAGGAACACCGGGGAGCTGTTTTTT.